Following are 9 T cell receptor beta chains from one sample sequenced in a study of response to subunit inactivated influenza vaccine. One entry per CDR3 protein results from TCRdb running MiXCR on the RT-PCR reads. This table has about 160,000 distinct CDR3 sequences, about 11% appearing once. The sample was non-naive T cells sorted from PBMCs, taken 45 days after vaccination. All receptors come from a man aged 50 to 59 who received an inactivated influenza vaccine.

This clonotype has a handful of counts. CDR3 coding DNA: TGTGCCAGCAGTTTTTGGGGCACCCAACCGCGACTAGCATACAATGAGCAGTTCTTC. Its translation is CASSFWGTQPRLAYNEQFF. This chain joins TRBV12-3 or TRBV12-4 and TRBJ2-1; TRBD2 matches at 7 bases. Germline trimming cut 3 bases from V and 4 bases from J; bases unmatched to any gene: 18. The CDR3 has 19 amino acids.

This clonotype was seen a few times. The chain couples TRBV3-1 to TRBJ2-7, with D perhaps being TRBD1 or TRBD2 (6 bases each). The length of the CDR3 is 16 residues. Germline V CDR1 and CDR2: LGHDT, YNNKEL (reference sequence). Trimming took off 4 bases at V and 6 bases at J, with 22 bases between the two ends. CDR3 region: CASSPPGAGAGSEQYF. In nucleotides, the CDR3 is TGTGCCAGCAGCCCCCCGGGGGCAGGGGCGGGGAGCGAGCAGTACTTC.

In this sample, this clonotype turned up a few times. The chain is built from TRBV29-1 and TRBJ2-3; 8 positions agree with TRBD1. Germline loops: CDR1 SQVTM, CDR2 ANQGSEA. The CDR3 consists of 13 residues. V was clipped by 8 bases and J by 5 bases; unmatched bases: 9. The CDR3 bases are TGCAGCATTCCGGGACAGGAAATAGATACGCAGTATTTT. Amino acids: CSIPGQEIDTQYF.

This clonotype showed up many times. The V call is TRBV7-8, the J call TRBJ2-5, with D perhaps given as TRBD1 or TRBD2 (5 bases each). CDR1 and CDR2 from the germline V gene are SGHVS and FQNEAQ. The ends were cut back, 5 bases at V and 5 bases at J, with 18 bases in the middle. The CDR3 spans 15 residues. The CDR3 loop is CASSGWDRRWETQYF. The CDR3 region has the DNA TGTGCCAGCAGCGGATGGGACCGGCGGTGGGAGACCCAGTACTTC.

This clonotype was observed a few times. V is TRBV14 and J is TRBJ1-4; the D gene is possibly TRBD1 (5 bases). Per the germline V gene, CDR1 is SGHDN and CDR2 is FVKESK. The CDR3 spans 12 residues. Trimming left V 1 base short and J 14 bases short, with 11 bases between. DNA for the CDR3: TGTGCCAGCAGCCAAGGGGGCCGGTTCCTGTTTTTT. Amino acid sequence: CASSQGGRFLFF.

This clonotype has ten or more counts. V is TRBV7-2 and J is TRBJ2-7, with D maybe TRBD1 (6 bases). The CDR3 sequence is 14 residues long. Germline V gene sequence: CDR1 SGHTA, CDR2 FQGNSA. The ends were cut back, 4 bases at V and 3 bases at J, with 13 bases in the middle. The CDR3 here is CASSSGRGGYEQYF. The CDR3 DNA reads TGTGCCAGCAGCTCCGGTCGAGGGGGCTACGAGCAGTACTTC.

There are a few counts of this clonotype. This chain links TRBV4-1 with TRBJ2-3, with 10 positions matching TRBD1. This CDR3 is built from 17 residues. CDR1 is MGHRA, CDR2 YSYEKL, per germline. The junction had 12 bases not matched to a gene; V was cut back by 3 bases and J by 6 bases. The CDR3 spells CASSHRVIRDRGDTQYF. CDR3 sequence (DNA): TGCGCCAGCAGCCACCGAGTAATCCGGGACAGGGGTGATACGCAGTATTTT.

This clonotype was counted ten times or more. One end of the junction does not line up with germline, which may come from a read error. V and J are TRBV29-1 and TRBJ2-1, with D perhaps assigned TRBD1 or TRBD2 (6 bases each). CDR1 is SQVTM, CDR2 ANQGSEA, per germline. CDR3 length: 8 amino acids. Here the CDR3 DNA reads TGCAGCGTTGAGGAGGGGGTCTTC. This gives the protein CSVEEGVF.

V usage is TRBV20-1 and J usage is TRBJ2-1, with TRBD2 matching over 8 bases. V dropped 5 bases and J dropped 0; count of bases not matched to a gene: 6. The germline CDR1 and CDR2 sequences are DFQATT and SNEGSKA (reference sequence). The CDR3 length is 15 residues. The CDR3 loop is CSASTSVSSYNEQFF. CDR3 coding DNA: TGCAGTGCTTCGACTAGCGTGAGCTCCTACAATGAGCAGTTCTTC.